Listed below are T cell receptor beta chains from one sample, sequenced in a study of T cell repertoires in aging, cancer and after chemotherapy. TCRdb recomputed calls from the multiplex PCR reads with MiXCR, one row per CDR3 protein. The sample contains around 5,000 distinct CDR3 sequences, around 20% of which appear only once. Sequencing was performed on blood. The receptors derive from a human donor in good health. The donor label of this sample is uncertain. The CDR3 runs from the conserved cysteine through the conserved F or W. Each record gives: V gene, D gene, J gene, clone size, CDR3 protein, CDR3 DNA. D genes are given only for firm matches. A clone size is listed for some rows: how often the clone was seen (once, few, many), or a class if it is expanded.

V: TRBV5-1
D: TRBD2
J: TRBJ2-1
size: -
CDR3: CASSPGGGSSYNEQFF
DNA: TGCGCCAGCAGCCCGGGCGGCGGGAGCTCCTACAATGAGCAGTTCTTC

V: TRBV20-1
D: TRBD2
J: TRBJ2-2
size: -
CDR3: CSVPLRPGLASGELFF
DNA: TGCAGTGTTCCACTCAGACCGGGACTAGCGTCCGGGGAGCTGTTTTTT

V: TRBV5-1
D: TRBD2
J: TRBJ2-1
size: -
CDR3: CASSLVSRGGYNEQFF
DNA: TGCGCCAGCAGCTTGGTTTCGCGGGGGGGTTACAATGAGCAGTTCTTC

V: TRBV27
D: -
J: TRBJ2-7
size: medium-sized
CDR3: CASRLQGEGYEQYF
DNA: TGTGCCAGCAGATTACAGGGCGAAGGGTACGAGCAGTACTTC

V: TRBV20-1
D: TRBD2
J: TRBJ2-1
size: few
CDR3: CSARLAGVRNEQFF
DNA: TGCAGTGCTAGGCTAGCGGGGGTTAGGAATGAGCAGTTCTTC

V: TRBV20-1
D: -
J: TRBJ1-3
size: -
CDR3: CSARAVGGTGNTIYF
DNA: TGCAGTGCTAGAGCAGTAGGAGGGACTGGAAACACCATATATTTT

V: TRBV6-5
D: -
J: TRBJ2-7
size: medium-sized
CDR3: CASADRASQWGSYEQYF
DNA: TGTGCCAGCGCCGATCGTGCCAGTCAATGGGGCTCCTACGAGCAGTACTTC

V: TRBV10-1
D: -
J: TRBJ2-7
size: -
CDR3: CASIRGGDRGYSGGFYEQYF
DNA: TGCGCCAGCATTCGAGGAGGGGACAGGGGCTATAGCGGGGGGTTCTACGAGCAGTACTTC

V: TRBV19
D: TRBD1
J: TRBJ1-2
size: medium-sized
CDR3: CASSADRGLRNGYTF
DNA: TGTGCCAGTAGTGCTGACAGGGGGCTGAGAAATGGCTACACCTTC

V: TRBV12-3/TRBV12-4
D: TRBD1
J: TRBJ1-2
size: -
CDR3: CASSLTGVNYGYTF
DNA: TGTGCCAGCAGTTTAACAGGGGTAAACTATGGCTACACCTTC

V: TRBV7-2
D: TRBD1
J: TRBJ2-7
size: -
CDR3: CASSSPGQGSSYEQYF
DNA: TGTGCCAGCAGCTCCCCGGGACAGGGGAGCTCCTACGAGCAGTACTTC

V: TRBV19
D: TRBD1
J: TRBJ2-7
size: medium-sized
CDR3: CASSPGQSRRYEQYF
DNA: TGTGCCAGTAGCCCGGGACAGAGCCGTCGGTACGAGCAGTACTTC

V: TRBV30
D: -
J: TRBJ2-5
size: medium-sized
CDR3: CAWSPGIQETQYF
DNA: TGTGCCTGGAGTCCTGGAATTCAAGAGACCCAGTACTTC

V: TRBV15
D: TRBD2
J: TRBJ2-5
size: medium-sized
CDR3: CATSKTSGGSGTQYF
DNA: TGTGCCACCAGCAAGACTAGCGGGGGGTCCGGGACCCAGTACTTC

V: TRBV24-1
D: TRBD2
J: TRBJ2-5
size: -
CDR3: CATSDPGQRGKETQYF
DNA: TGTGCCACCAGTGACCCAGGGCAGCGGGGGAAAGAGACCCAGTACTTC

V: TRBV18
D: TRBD1
J: TRBJ2-7
size: medium-sized
CDR3: CASSPRGPGGLTYEQYF
DNA: TGTGCCAGCTCACCAAGGGGTCCAGGGGGCCTAACCTACGAGCAGTACTTC

V: TRBV6-5
D: TRBD1
J: TRBJ1-4
size: -
CDR3: CASSQSGTGVEKLFF
DNA: TGTGCCAGCAGTCAGTCCGGGACAGGGGTTGAAAAACTGTTTTTT

V: TRBV20-1
D: -
J: TRBJ2-7
size: few
CDR3: CSAGAGVYEQYF
DNA: TGCAGTGCGGGGGCGGGAGTCTACGAGCAGTACTTC

V: TRBV27
D: TRBD1
J: TRBJ1-2
size: -
CDR3: CASSSTTGGANYGYTF
DNA: TGTGCCAGCAGTTCCACAACAGGGGGGGCTAACTATGGCTACACCTTC

V: TRBV5-1
D: TRBD1
J: TRBJ2-3
size: -
CDR3: CASSFQGVSTDTQYF
DNA: TGCGCCAGCAGCTTCCAGGGGGTTAGCACAGATACGCAGTATTTT

V: TRBV27
D: TRBD2
J: TRBJ2-3
size: -
CDR3: CASSRPGLAGGEGDTQYF
DNA: TGTGCCAGCAGTAGACCGGGACTAGCGGGAGGGGAGGGTGATACGCAGTATTTT

V: TRBV5-4
D: -
J: TRBJ2-1
size: medium-sized
CDR3: CASSRGTQEIGEQFF
DNA: TGTGCCAGCAGCCGCGGGACACAGGAGATTGGTGAGCAGTTCTTC

V: TRBV27
D: TRBD2
J: TRBJ2-7
size: few
CDR3: CASTLTSGAPEQYF
DNA: TGTGCCAGCACCCTGACTAGCGGTGCCCCCGAGCAGTACTTC